Listed below are T cell receptor beta chains from one sample, sequenced in a study of beta chain features in type 1 diabetes. This table comes from immunoSEQ multiplex PCR, and its TCRdb copy is limited to in-frame clones, with some not included. The sample has around 150,000 clones, roughly 63% seen once. Sequenced sample: naive CD4+ T cells from blood. All receptors come from a man aged 25-45 years with type 1 diabetes. The CDR3 runs from the conserved cysteine through the conserved F or W.

TRBV29-1 | CSVEGSGNTIYF
TRBV30 | CAWGLAGGADTQYF
TRBV30 | CAWSGSSYNEQFF
TRBV29-1 | CSAGTVGNEQFF
TRBV5-6 | CASSLMDRDSYEQYF
TRBV25-1 | CASSVTRESGEKLFF
TRBV14 | CASSRRDRGYGYTF
TRBV10-3 | CAISDPTGRNTIYF
TRBV13 | CASSLTGLAPQHF
TRBV30 | CAWTRGEHYGYTF
TRBV25-1 | CASGHHYEQYF
TRBV15 | CATSSRHRDTGELFF
TRBV7-8 | CASSLALPGGPQETQYF
TRBV10-2 | CASSLTGFETQYF
TRBV29-1 | CSVHRDRGDSSYNEQFF
TRBV23-1 | CAQACQEDGYTF